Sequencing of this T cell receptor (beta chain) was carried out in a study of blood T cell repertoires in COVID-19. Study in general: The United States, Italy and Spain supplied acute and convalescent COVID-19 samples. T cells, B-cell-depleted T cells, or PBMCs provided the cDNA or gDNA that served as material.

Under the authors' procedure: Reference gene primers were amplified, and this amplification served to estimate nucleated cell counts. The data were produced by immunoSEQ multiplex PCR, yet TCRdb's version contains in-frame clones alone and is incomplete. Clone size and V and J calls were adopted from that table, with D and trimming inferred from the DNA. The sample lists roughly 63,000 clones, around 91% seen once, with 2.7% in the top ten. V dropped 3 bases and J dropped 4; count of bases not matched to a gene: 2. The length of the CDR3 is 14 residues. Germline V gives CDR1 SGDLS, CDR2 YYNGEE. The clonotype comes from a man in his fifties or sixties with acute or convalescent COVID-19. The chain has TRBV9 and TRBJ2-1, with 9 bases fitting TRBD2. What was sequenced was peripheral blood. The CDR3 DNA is TGTGCCAGCAGCGAAGGACTAGCGTACAATGAGCAGTTCTTC. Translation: CASSEGLAYNEQFF.